This TCR beta chain comes out of a study of regulatory T cells in long-lasting Graves disease. Study findings and constraints: Persistent patients had more shared public clonotypes (under 3,000) than new patients (roughly 940). Preferential use of TRBV28, TRBJ1-2 and TRBJ2-5 was seen in persistent disease.

The authors built TCR beta libraries using iRepertoire HTBI primers and Arm-PCR of CDR3 regions. TCRdb re-called the multiplex PCR reads through MiXCR, storing one row per CDR3 protein. The sample shows about 660,000 distinct CDR3 sequences, roughly 30% of them seen only once. This clonotype was observed a single time. The target antigen is unknown. Time point defined: persistent/refractory GD, antithyroid drugs over 5 years with positive TRAb. Isolated PBMC RNA provided the starting material for the TCR library. EDTA tubes held 7 to 9 milliliters of peripheral blood from each patient. The CDR3 spans 15 residues. Trimming stripped 1 base from V and 0 bases from J, with 9 bases between. Germline-derived CDR1 and CDR2 are LGHDT and YNNKEL (reference sequence).

The chain uses TRBV3-1 and TRBJ2-5, with D unclear. The specimen comprised peripheral blood mononuclear cells (PBMCs), sampled when the disease was refractory, from a patient treated with antithyroid drugs. The TCR originated in a female donor with Graves disease. CDR3: CASSQVQSYQETQYF. Here the CDR3 DNA reads TGTGCCAGCAGCCAAGTACAGTCGTACCAAGAGACCCAGTACTTC.